The sample holds many counts of the clone carrying this T cell receptor (beta chain). The entry originates in a study of T cells in Graves' hyperthyroidism and ophthalmopathy. From RNA transcripts, TCR beta CDR3 regions were amplified. First-round RT-PCR of the TCR CDR3 relied on the HTBI primer set. TCRdb used MiXCR to reprocess the multiplex PCR reads, holding one entry per CDR3 protein. The table includes about 480,000 distinct CDR3 sequences, around 22% detected once. The CDR3 loop spans 15 amino acids. Trimming cost V 3 bases and J 2 bases, with 8 bases left between them. This chain uses TRBV12-3 or TRBV12-4 with TRBJ2-6, with TRBD2 as a possible D gene (5 bases). The specimen was blood. The TCR was taken from a woman aged 25 to 39 with Graves' ophthalmopathy. The CDR3 reads CASSLAEAGANVLTF. As DNA, the CDR3 is TGTGCCAGCAGTTTGGCGGAGGCTGGGGCCAACGTCCTGACTTTC.